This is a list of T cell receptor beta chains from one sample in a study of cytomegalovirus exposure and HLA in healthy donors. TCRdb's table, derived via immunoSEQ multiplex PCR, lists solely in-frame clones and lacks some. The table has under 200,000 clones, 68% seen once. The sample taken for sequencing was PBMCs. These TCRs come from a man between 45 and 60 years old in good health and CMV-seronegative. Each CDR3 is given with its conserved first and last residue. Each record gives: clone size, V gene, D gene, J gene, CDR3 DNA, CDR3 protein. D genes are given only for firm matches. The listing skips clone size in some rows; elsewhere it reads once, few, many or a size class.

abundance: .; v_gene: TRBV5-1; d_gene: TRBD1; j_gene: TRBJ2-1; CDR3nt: TGCGTCAGCAGTTTAAGGCAGGGGGTAAGAAATGAGCAGTTCTTC; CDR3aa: CVSSLRQGVRNEQFF
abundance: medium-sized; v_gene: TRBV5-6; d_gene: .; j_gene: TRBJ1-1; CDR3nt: TGTGCCAGCAGCTGGAGTCGACAGGTCCGCACTGAAGCTTTCTTT; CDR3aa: CASSWSRQVRTEAFF
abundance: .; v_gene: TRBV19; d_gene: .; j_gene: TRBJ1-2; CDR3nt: TGTGCCAGTAGTCTCCAAGCCTTAAGGGGCTATGGCTACACCTTC; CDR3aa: CASSLQALRGYGYTF
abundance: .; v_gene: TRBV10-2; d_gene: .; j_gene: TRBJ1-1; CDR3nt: TGCGCCAGCAGTGAGATGGGAGGAACTGAAGCTTTCTTT; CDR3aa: CASSEMGGTEAFF
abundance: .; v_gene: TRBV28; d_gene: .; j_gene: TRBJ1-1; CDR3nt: TGTGCCAGCAGTTTAGGACAAGTTGCTGCTTTCTTT; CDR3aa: CASSLGQVAAFF
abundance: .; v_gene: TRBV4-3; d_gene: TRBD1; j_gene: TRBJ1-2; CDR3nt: TGCGCCAGCAGCCAGACTCCGGACAGGGGCGGGGGCTACACCTTC; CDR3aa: CASSQTPDRGGGYTF
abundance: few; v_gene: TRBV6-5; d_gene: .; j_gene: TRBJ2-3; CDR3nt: TGTGCCAGCGGCTTTCCGGGACGGGAGGATACGCAGTATTTT; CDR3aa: CASGFPGREDTQYF
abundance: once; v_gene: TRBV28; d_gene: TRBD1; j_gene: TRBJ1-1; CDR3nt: TGTGCCAGCACCCAGGGTGGGACAGACACTCTAAGGGGAGCTTTCTTT; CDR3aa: CASTQGGTDTLRGAFF
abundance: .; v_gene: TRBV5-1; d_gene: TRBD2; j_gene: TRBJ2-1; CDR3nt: TGCGCCAGCAGCGAGAAAGCGGGGGGGCCATACAATGAGCAGTTCTTC; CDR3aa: CASSEKAGGPYNEQFF
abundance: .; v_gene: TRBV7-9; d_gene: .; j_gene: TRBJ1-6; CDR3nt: TGTGCCAGCAGCACCGACACCCATAATTCACCCCTCCACTTT; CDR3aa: CASSTDTHNSPLHF
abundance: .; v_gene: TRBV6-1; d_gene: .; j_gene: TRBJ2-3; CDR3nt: TGTGCCAGCAGTGCCTCAGTCAGGAAGAGAGGGGATACGCAGTATTTT; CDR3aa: CASSASVRKRGDTQYF
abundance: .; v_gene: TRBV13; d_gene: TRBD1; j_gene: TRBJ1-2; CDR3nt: TGTGCCAGCAGTTTTACAGGGGCGAGCTATGGCTACACCTTC; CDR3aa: CASSFTGASYGYTF
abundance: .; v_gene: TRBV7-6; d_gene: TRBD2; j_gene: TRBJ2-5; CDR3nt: TGTGCCAGCAGCTGGGGCGGCGGGGGGGCCATGGAGACCCAGTACTTC; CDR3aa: CASSWGGGGAMETQYF
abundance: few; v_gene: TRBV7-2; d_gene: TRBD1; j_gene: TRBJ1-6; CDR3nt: TGTGCCAGCAGCTTAGCAACAGGGGGCCATTCACCCCTCCACTTT; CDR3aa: CASSLATGGHSPLHF
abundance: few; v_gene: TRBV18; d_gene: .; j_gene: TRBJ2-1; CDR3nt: TGTGCCAGCTCACCACCGTATAAACAGGCCTACAATGAGCAGTTCTTC; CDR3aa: CASSPPYKQAYNEQFF
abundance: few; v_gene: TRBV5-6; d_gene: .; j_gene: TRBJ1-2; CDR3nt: TGTGCCAGCAGCCAGGACATTAACTATGGCTACACCTTC; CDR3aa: CASSQDINYGYTF
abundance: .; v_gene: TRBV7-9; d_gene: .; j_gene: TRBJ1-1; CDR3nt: TGTGCCAGCAGCTTAGAGCGGGGGCGAGGGGCTTTCTTT; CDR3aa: CASSLERGRGAFF
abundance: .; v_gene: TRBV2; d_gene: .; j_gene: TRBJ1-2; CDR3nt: TGTGCCAGCAGTGAAGGGGTAGGCCAGGGTGGCTATGGCTACACCTTC; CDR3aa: CASSEGVGQGGYGYTF
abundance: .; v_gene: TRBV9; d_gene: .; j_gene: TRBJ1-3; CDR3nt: TGTGCCAGCAGCGTAGTGGGCAGCCAATTCTCTGGAAACACCATATATTTT; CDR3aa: CASSVVGSQFSGNTIYF
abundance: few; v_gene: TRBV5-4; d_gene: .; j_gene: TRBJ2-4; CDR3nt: TGTGCCAGCAGTTCCCCCTCCTCAGACGCGCTTGGACTAGCCAAAAACATTCAGTACTTC; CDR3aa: CASSSPSSDALGLAKNIQYF
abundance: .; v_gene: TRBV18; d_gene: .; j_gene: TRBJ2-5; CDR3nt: TGTGCCAGCTCACCATCAGGGATAGAGACCCAGTACTTC; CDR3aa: CASSPSGIETQYF